Listed below are T cell receptor beta chains from one sample, sequenced in a study of sequential checkpoint blockade in melanoma. Using immunoSEQ multiplex PCR, the repertoire was profiled, and TCRdb retains in-frame clones only, with some absent. The data show approximately 600 clones, around a fifth seen once. This specimen consisted of tumor tissue (inferred from file names), obtained from a patient given nivolumab and ipilimumab in sequence. These TCRs come from a human donor with melanoma. CDR3s leave out the opening cysteine and the closing phenylalanine or tryptophan. Some rows have no size entry. The others give once, few or many, or a class for an expanded clone.

CDR3	size	V	J
ATSRTGVSEAF	medium-sized	TRBV15	TRBJ1-1
SAERQSSSYNEQF	NA	TRBV29-1	TRBJ2-1
ASSRGGGTDTQY	NA	TRBV11-3	TRBJ2-3
ASSPAAYQQF	large	TRBV6-8	TRBJ2-1
ASSEFKGLAGVYQETQY	few	TRBV10-2	TRBJ2-5
ASTTDLNTGELF	large	TRBV23-1	TRBJ2-2
ASSAGEKLAGNYNEQF	NA	TRBV6-8	TRBJ2-1
ASSHPPREGPEQY	few	TRBV6-8	TRBJ2-7
ASSPYGRGNTEAF	NA	TRBV5-1	TRBJ1-1
ASSLSGNRNEQF	medium-sized	TRBV11-3	TRBJ2-1
ASSHIRGPNTGELF	medium-sized	TRBV11-3	TRBJ2-2